This record looks at one T cell receptor (beta chain) sequence and its context. Deletions cut 4 bases from V and 9 bases from J, with 16 bases between. Germline V lookup: CDR1 LGHNA, CDR2 YSLEER. CDR3 length: 14 amino acids. These data belong to a study of blood T cell repertoires in COVID-19. Study overall: The United States, Italy and Spain supplied acute and convalescent COVID-19 samples. PBMCs, B-cell-depleted T cells, or T cells provided the cDNA or gDNA that made up the material.

In the authors' methods: It was from reference gene primer amplification that nucleated cell counts were estimated. The data were produced by immunoSEQ multiplex PCR, yet TCRdb's version contains in-frame clones alone and is incomplete. V, J and clone size are those of that table, while D and trimming were read from the DNA. The top ten hold roughly 7.2% of the sample, which has 88,000 or so clones, roughly 90% seen once. The TCR was taken from a man aged 55 to 70 with acute or convalescent COVID-19. This chain joins TRBV4-3 and TRBJ2-1, with D possibly TRBD1 on 6 matching bases. The sample consisted of peripheral blood. The chain's CDR3 is CASSRSNQGIEQFF. The DNA of the CDR3 is TGCGCCAGCAGCCGTTCTAATCAGGGGATTGAGCAGTTCTTC.